The rows below give T cell receptor beta chains drawn from one sample of a study of blood T cell repertoires in COVID-19. Assay used: immunoSEQ multiplex PCR; TCRdb lists only in-frame clones, some missing. Found here are about 36,000 clones, 90% of them singletons; the top ten hold 4% to 6%. The sequencing sample was made of peripheral blood. These receptors came from a human donor in a cohort sampled during active COVID-19. Both conserved end residues are part of each CDR3. The D gene is left open where the match is weak. Size values are once, few and many counts, or a class for expanded clones, and some rows have none.

cdr3_nt	cdr3_aa	d_call	clone_size	j_call	v_call
TGTGCCAGCTCACAGACGCACTCAGGGGGTTACGAGCAGTACTTC	CASSQTHSGGYEQYF	TRBD1	NA	TRBJ2-7	TRBV18
TGTGCCAGCAGCCCAACAGCAGGGGGCGCTGACACTGAAGCTTTCTTT	CASSPTAGGADTEAFF	TRBD1	NA	TRBJ1-1	TRBV5-4
TGTGCCAGCAGTACATTCAATGAGCAGTTCTTC	CASSTFNEQFF	NA	NA	TRBJ2-1	TRBV7-2
TGTGCCAGCAGCCAGGGGACTAGTGACGGTGAGCAGTTCTTC	CASSQGTSDGEQFF	TRBD2	NA	TRBJ2-1	TRBV9
TGTGCCAGCAGCTTGGGGCGGGGCGAAGGCACTGAAGCTTTCTTT	CASSLGRGEGTEAFF	NA	few	TRBJ1-1	TRBV7-9
TGTGCCAGCTCGCCGGACAGGGGCAATCAGCCCCAGCATTTT	CASSPDRGNQPQHF	TRBD1	few	TRBJ1-5	TRBV18
TGTGCCAGCATTCCCTTAACTCGGGGTGGGAGCACTGAAGCTTTCTTT	CASIPLTRGGSTEAFF	NA	NA	TRBJ1-1	TRBV27
TGTGCCAGCAGCGTAGAAGTGCTCGGGGGCTACACCTTC	CASSVEVLGGYTF	NA	NA	TRBJ1-2	TRBV9
TGTGCCAGCAGTTACTCGCCAGGCTTAGGGGACTATGGCTACACCTTC	CASSYSPGLGDYGYTF	NA	NA	TRBJ1-2	TRBV6-6
TGTGCCAGCTCTCCGAGACAGGGCTCCTACGAGCAGTACTTC	CASSPRQGSYEQYF	TRBD1	NA	TRBJ2-7	TRBV18
TGTGCCACCAGCAGAGACAGGGGATATGGCTACACCTTC	CATSRDRGYGYTF	NA	NA	TRBJ1-2	TRBV15
TGTGCCAGCAGTGAAGCGTACCTAGCGGGAGGGCCATACGAGCAGTACTTC	CASSEAYLAGGPYEQYF	TRBD2	few	TRBJ2-7	TRBV6-1
TGTGCCAGCAGCCCGACTAGCGATACCTACGAGCAGTACTTC	CASSPTSDTYEQYF	TRBD2	NA	TRBJ2-7	TRBV5-4
TGTGCCAGCAGATGGGACACCTACACCGGGGAGCTGTTTTTT	CASRWDTYTGELFF	NA	NA	TRBJ2-2	TRBV5-5
TGTGCCAGCAGCCAGGGGGCGAACTATGGCTACACCTTC	CASSQGANYGYTF	TRBD1	NA	TRBJ1-2	TRBV28
TGTGCCAGCAGTGAATTTGGGGGCATGAACACTGAAGCTTTCTTT	CASSEFGGMNTEAFF	NA	NA	TRBJ1-1	TRBV25-1
TGTGCCAGCAGTGACCGTCTCCGGGACAGGGGAAACTTC	CASSDRLRDRGNF	TRBD1	NA	TRBJ2-7	TRBV6-4
TGTGCCAGCCAGGCCGCTGGCACAAGCACAGATACGCAGTATTTT	CASQAAGTSTDTQYF	NA	NA	TRBJ2-3	TRBV19
TGTGCCAGCAGCTTGGATCTTAGGGGGAATGAGCAGTTCTTC	CASSLDLRGNEQFF	NA	NA	TRBJ2-1	TRBV5-6
TGCGCCAGCAGCCCAGGGTTACAGAACTATGGCTACACCTTC	CASSPGLQNYGYTF	NA	NA	TRBJ1-2	TRBV4-1
TGTGCCAGCAGTGACGGCGGGGCCTATGGCTACACCTTC	CASSDGGAYGYTF	NA	NA	TRBJ1-2	TRBV2
TGTGCCAGCAGCGTAGTAACAGGGGGCACTGAAGCTTTCTTT	CASSVVTGGTEAFF	TRBD1	NA	TRBJ1-1	TRBV9
TGTGCCAGCAGTCCGCGGGGGACTAGCGGGAGGCCTAGCACAGATACGCAGTATTTT	CASSPRGTSGRPSTDTQYF	TRBD2	NA	TRBJ2-3	TRBV27
TGCAGCGTTGAAACGGGAGTCGGCGAGCAGTACTTC	CSVETGVGEQYF	NA	NA	TRBJ2-7	TRBV29-1
TGTGCCAGCAGCCCCGGGACTAGTAGATACGAGCAGTACTTC	CASSPGTSRYEQYF	TRBD2	once	TRBJ2-7	TRBV5-5
TGTGCAGATTCGGAGACTAGCGGATACAATGAGCAGTTCTTC	CADSETSGYNEQFF	TRBD2	NA	TRBJ2-1	TRBV2
TGCGCCAGCAGCCCCCCGTACCTTAAGGGGCAAGAGACCCAGTACTTC	CASSPPYLKGQETQYF	NA	NA	TRBJ2-5	TRBV5-1
TGTGCCAGCAGTTTAAGCCGTACCCGGACTAGCGGGAGGAGGTTAAATGAGCAGTTCTTC	CASSLSRTRTSGRRLNEQFF	TRBD2	NA	TRBJ2-1	TRBV27
TGTGCCAGTAGAGAACCCGGGACAGGGCGAGGCTACACCTTC	CASREPGTGRGYTF	TRBD1	once	TRBJ1-2	TRBV19
TGTGCCAGCACGAGGAGCCAGATCACTGAAGCTTTCTTT	CASTRSQITEAFF	NA	NA	TRBJ1-1	TRBV28
TGTGCCAGCAGACAGGACAGGGTAAGGAATGAGCAGTTCTTC	CASRQDRVRNEQFF	TRBD1	NA	TRBJ2-1	TRBV28